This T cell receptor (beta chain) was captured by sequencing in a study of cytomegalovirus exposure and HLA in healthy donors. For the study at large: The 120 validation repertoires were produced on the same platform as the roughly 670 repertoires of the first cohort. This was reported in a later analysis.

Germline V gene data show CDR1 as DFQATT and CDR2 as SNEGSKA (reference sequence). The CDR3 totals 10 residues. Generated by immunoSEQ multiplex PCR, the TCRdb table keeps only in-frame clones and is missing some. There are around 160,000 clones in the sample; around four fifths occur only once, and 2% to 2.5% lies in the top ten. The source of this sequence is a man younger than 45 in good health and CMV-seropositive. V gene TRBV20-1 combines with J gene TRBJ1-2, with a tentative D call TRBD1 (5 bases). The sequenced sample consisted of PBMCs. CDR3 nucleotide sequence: TGCAGCGGAGGGGCGAGGGGCTACACCTTC. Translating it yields CSGGARGYTF.